One sample yielded the 2 T cell receptor beta chains listed below, sequenced in a study of T cells after posttransplantation cyclophosphamide. The repertoire was sequenced with immunoSEQ multiplex PCR; TCRdb's copy has only in-frame clones and lacks some. Listed for the sample are 7,500 to 8,000 clones, none seen a single time. Cyclophosphamide on days +3 and +4 followed busulfan-fludarabine conditioning and a marrow graft. The sample here was PBMCs, taken after allogeneic stem cell transplant with posttransplant cyclophosphamide. Receptors were obtained from a young adult male patient who received an allogeneic stem cell transplant from an unrelated donor, was CMV-positive, and had acute and chronic GVHD. Some of the T cells may derive from the graft donor.

In its sample, this clone was seen many times. This chain joins TRBV5-1 and TRBJ1-2; 9 bases fit TRBD1. Germline CDR1 SGHRS, CDR2 YFSETQ. CDR3 size: 14 residues. V was pared by 4 bases and J by 5 bases, with 6 bases of the junction left unmatched. CDR3 loop: CASSVGQGLYGYTF. In DNA form, the CDR3 reads TGCGCCAGCAGCGTTGGACAGGGGCTGTATGGCTACACCTTC.

In this sample, this clone turned up many times. The chain combines TRBV18 with TRBJ1-5, with a tentative D call TRBD1 (5 bases). Germline V lookup: CDR1 KGHSH, CDR2 LQKENI. Trimming stripped 3 bases from V and 3 bases from J, with 12 bases between. There are 15 residues in the CDR3. DNA of the CDR3: TGTGCCAGCTCACCGGCAGGGTTTTTCAATCAGCCCCAGCATTTT. Its protein is CASSPAGFFNQPQHF.